This T cell receptor (beta chain) was sequenced for a study of T cell changes during pregnancy in multiple sclerosis. Some clones are missing from TCRdb's copy, which holds only in-frame ones; the method was immunoSEQ multiplex PCR. This table holds about 76,000 clones, roughly 92% found once. In germline, CDR1 is MNHNS, CDR2 SASEGT. The CDR3 is 12 amino acids. Trimming stripped 9 bases from V and 0 bases from J, with 9 bases between. The source is a female donor in good health, enrolled as a control in a pregnancy study. This chain connects TRBV6-1 to TRBJ2-7; D unclear. The input for sequencing was peripheral blood, taken after pregnancy. CDR3 protein: CASTEISYEQYF. In DNA, the CDR3 is TGTGCCAGTACAGAAATCTCCTACGAGCAGTACTTC.